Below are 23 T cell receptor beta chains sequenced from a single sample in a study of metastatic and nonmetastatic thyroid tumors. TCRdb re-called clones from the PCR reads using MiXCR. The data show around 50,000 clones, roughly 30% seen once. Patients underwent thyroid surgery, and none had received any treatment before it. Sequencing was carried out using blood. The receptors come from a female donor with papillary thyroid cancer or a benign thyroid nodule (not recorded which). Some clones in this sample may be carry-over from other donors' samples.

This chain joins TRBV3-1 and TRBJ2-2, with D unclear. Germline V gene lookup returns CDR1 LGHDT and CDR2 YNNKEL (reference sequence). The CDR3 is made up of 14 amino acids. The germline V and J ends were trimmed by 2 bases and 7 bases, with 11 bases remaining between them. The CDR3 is CASSQMVVIGELFF. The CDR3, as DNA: TGTGCCAGCAGCCAAATGGTCGTCATCGGGGAGCTGTTTTTT.

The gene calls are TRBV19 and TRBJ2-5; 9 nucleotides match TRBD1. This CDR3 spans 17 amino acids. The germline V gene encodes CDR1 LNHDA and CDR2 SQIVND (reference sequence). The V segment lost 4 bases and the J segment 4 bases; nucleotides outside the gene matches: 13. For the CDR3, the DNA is TGTGCCAGTAGTACCTCCCACGGACAGGGGCCGGGAGAGACCCAGTACTTC. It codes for CASSTSHGQGPGETQYF.

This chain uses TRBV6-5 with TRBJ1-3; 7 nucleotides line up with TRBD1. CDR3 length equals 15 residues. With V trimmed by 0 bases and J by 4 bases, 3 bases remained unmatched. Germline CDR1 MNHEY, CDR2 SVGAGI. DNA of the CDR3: TGTGCCAGCAGTTACTCGAGGGACAGAGGAAACACCATATATTTT. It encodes CASSYSRDRGNTIYF.

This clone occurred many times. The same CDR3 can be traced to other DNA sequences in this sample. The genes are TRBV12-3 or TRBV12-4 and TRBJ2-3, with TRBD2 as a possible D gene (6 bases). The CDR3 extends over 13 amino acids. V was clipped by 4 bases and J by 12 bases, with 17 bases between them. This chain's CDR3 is CASSWESGEIQYF. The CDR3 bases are TGTGCCAGCAGTTGGGAATCGGGGGAAATTCAGTATTTT.

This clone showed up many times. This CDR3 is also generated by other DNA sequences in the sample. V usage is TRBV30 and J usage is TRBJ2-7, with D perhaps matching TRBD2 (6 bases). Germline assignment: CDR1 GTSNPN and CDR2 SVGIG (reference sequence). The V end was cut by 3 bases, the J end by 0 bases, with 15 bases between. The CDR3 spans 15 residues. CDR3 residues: CAWRGDWGNSYEQYF. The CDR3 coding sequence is TGTGCCTGGAGGGGGGACTGGGGGAACTCCTACGAGCAGTACTTC.

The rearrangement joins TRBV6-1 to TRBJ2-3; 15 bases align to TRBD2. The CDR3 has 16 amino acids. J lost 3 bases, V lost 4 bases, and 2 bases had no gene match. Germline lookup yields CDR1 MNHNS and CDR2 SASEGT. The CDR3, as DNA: TGTGCCAGCAGTGTCGGACTAGCGGGAGGGACAGATACGCAGTATTTT. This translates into CASSVGLAGGTDTQYF.

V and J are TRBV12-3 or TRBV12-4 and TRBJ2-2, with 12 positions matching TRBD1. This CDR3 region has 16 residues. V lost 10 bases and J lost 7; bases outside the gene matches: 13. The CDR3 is CAISPGTGGNGGELFF. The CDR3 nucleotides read TGTGCCATCAGCCCTGGGACAGGGGGCAATGGCGGGGAGCTGTTTTTT.

DNA of the CDR3: TGTGCCAGCACCCCGGACAGGGGGAACGAGCAGTACTTC. This encodes CASTPDRGNEQYF. The chain recombines TRBV27 with TRBJ2-7; 10 bases align to TRBD1. Germline lookup yields CDR1 MNHEY and CDR2 SMNVEV (reference sequence). The V gene end was trimmed by 7 bases and the J gene end by 5 bases; junction bases not matched to a gene: 5. This CDR3 has 13 amino acids.

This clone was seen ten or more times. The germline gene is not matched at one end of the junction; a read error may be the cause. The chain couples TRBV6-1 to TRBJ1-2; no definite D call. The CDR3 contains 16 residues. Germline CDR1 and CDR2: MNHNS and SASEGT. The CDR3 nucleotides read TGTGCCGGCAGTGACCTTCCCGGGCAAGGCCCCGGTGGCTACACCTTC. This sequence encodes CAGSDLPGQGPGGYTF.

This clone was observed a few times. CDR3 in amino acids: CASSDRASPQHF. The CDR3 DNA follows: TGTGCCAGCAGTGACCGGGCCTCGCCCCAGCATTTT. The rearrangement joins TRBV12-3 or TRBV12-4 to TRBJ1-5; D gene ambiguous. CDR3 length: 12 residues. With 5 bases removed from V and 9 bases from J, the gap between germline ends came to 11 bases.

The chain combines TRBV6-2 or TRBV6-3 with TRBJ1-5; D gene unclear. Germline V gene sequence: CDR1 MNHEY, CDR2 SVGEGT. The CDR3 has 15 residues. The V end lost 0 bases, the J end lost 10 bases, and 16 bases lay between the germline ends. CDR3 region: CASSYSWRESYPQHF. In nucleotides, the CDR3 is TGTGCCAGCAGTTACTCGTGGAGGGAGAGTTATCCCCAGCATTTT.

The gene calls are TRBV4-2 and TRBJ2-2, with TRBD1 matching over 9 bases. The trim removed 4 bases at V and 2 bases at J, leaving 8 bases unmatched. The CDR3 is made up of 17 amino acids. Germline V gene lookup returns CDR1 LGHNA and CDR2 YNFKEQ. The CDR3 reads CASSLTGTGINTGELFF. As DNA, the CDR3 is TGTGCCAGCAGCCTGACCGGGACAGGGATAAACACCGGGGAGCTGTTTTTT.

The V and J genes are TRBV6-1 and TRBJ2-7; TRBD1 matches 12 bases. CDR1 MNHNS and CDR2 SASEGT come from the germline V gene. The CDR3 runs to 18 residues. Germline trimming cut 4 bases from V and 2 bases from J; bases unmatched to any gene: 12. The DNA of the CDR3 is TGTGCCAGCAGTGGGGACAGGGGGCCAGACCTGGAAACCTACGAGCAGTACTTC. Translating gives CASSGDRGPDLETYEQYF.

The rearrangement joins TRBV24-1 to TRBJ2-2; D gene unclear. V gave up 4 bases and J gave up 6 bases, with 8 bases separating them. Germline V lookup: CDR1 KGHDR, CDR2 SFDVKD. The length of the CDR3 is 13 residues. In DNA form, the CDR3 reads TGTGCCACCAGTGACCCCCCGCCCGGGGAGCTGTTTTTT. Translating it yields CATSDPPPGELFF.

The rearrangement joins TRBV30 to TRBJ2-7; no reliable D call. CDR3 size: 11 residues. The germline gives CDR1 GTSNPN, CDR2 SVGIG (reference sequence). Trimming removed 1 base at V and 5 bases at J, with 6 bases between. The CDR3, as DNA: TGTGCCTGGAGTGCTGCGGACGAGCAGTACTTC. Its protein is CAWSAADEQYF.

The CDR3 DNA reads TGTGCCAGCTCACCGACAGGGTCGGGGGAGCAGTACTTC. This codes for CASSPTGSGEQYF. The chain couples TRBV18 to TRBJ2-7; TRBD1 matches at 7 bases. Germline V gene sequence: CDR1 KGHSH, CDR2 LQKENI. The CDR3 consists of 13 residues. The ends lost 3 bases at V and 7 bases at J; junction bases unmatched: 6.

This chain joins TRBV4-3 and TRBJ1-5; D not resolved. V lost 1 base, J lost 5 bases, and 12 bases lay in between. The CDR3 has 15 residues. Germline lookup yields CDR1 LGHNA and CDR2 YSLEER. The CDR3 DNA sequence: TGCGCCAGCAGCCAAGGTCAGGAACCCTATCAGCCCCAGCATTTT. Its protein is CASSQGQEPYQPQHF.

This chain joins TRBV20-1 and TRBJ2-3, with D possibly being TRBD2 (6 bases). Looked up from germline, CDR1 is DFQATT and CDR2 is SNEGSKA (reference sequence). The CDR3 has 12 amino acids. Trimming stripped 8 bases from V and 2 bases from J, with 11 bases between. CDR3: CSLSGDTDTQYF. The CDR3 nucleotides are TGCAGTCTTAGCGGTGACACAGATACGCAGTATTTT.

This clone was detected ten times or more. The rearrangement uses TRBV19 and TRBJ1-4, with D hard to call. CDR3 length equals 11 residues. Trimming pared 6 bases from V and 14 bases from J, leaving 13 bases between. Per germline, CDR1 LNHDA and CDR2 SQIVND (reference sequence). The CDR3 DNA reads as TGTGCCAGTAGAAACAACGGGGATCTGTTTTTT. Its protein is CASRNNGDLFF.

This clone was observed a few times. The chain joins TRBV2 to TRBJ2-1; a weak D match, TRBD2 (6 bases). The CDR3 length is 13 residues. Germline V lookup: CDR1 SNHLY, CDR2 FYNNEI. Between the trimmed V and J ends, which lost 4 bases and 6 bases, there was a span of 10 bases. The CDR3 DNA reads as TGTGCCAGCAGTGTCGAGCGGGCCAATGAGCAGTTCTTC. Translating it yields CASSVERANEQFF. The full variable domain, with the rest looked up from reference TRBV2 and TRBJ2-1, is EPEVTQTPSHQVTQMGQEVILRCVPISNHLYFYWYRQILGQKVEFLVSFYNNEISEKSEIFDDQFSVERPDGSNFTLKIRSTKLEDSAMYFCASSVERANEQFFGPGTRLTVL.

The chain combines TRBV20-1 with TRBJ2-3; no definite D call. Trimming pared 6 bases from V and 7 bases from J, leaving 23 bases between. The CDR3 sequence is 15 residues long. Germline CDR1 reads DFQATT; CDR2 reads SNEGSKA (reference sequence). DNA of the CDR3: TGCAGTGCACCCCCACAGCGACTGGGTTCAAATACGCAGTATTTT. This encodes CSAPPQRLGSNTQYF.

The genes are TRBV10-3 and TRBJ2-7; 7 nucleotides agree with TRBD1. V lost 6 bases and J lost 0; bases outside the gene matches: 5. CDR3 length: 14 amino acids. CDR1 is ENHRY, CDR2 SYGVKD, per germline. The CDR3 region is CAISPGQISYEQYF. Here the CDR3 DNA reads TGTGCCATCAGCCCGGGACAGATCTCCTACGAGCAGTACTTC.

This chain's CDR3 is CASSLRAGYEQYF. The CDR3 bases are TGTGCCAGCAGCTTAAGAGCCGGGTACGAGCAGTACTTC. The chain employs TRBV7-3 and TRBJ2-7; D is unclear. There are 13 residues in the CDR3. With 1 base removed from V and 4 bases from J, the gap between germline ends came to 8 bases. The V gene's germline CDR1 is SGHTA and CDR2 FQGTGA.